A single sample is the source of the 15 T cell receptor beta chains below, sequenced in a study of cytomegalovirus exposure and HLA in healthy donors. Sequenced by immunoSEQ multiplex PCR; TCRdb stores in-frame clones only, minus some. This table holds roughly 150,000 clones, 88% found once. Sequencing input: PBMCs. The origin of the receptors is a man between 18 and 29 years old in good health and CMV-seronegative.

This clone was seen many times. The genes are TRBV29-1 and TRBJ2-3; 7 bases are shared with TRBD1. V lost 1 base to trimming and J lost 1 base; unmatched junction nucleotides: 2. CDR3 length equals 14 residues. CDR1 SQVTM and CDR2 ANQGSEA come from the germline V gene. The CDR3, as DNA: TGCAGCGTTGAAGCCGGGACAGGCACAGATACGCAGTATTTT. Translation gives CSVEAGTGTDTQYF.

The gene calls are TRBV5-1 and TRBJ2-5; TRBD1 might be the D (5 bases). CDR1 and CDR2 (germline): SGHRS, YFSETQ. This CDR3 comprises 14 residues. Trimming removed 0 bases at V and 3 bases at J, with 9 bases between. Here the CDR3 DNA reads TGCGCCAGCAGCTTGGGACAGACCAAAGAGACCCAGTACTTC. This codes for CASSLGQTKETQYF.

The gene calls are TRBV9 and TRBJ1-1; the D gene is possibly TRBD1 (6 bases). With 0 bases removed from V and 5 bases from J, the gap between germline ends came to 14 bases. Germline loops: CDR1 SGDLS, CDR2 YYNGEE. The CDR3 length is 15 residues. The CDR3 sequence is CASSVGEGEGTEAFF. The CDR3 nucleotides are TGTGCCAGCAGCGTAGGAGAGGGGGAAGGTACTGAAGCTTTCTTT.

The chain links TRBV10-2 to TRBJ2-7, with 8 bases aligning to TRBD2. Trimming at V came to 10 bases and at J to 3 bases, leaving 5 bases not matched to a gene. The CDR3 totals 12 residues. Germline CDR1 WSHSY, CDR2 SAAADI. In nucleotides, the CDR3 is TGCGCCACCTCAAGCGGGAGCTACGAGCAGTACTTC. This translates into CATSSGSYEQYF.

The chain recombines TRBV7-6 with TRBJ2-7; TRBD2 matches 9 bases. After removal of 5 bases from V and 6 bases from J, the junction contained 14 bases not matched to a gene. The CDR3 loop spans 16 amino acids. Germline-derived CDR1 and CDR2 are SGHVS and FNYEAQ. CDR3 loop: CASSEYGAGGVGEQYF. Written as DNA, the CDR3 is TGTGCCAGCAGCGAGTACGGCGCGGGAGGGGTGGGCGAGCAGTACTTC.

V usage is TRBV6-5 and J usage is TRBJ1-5; D perhaps matches TRBD1 (5 bases). The germline V and J ends were trimmed by 8 bases and 5 bases, with 13 bases remaining between them. The CDR3 has 13 amino acids. CDR1 MNHEY and CDR2 SVGAGI come from the germline V gene. The CDR3 nucleotides read TGTGCCAGCGGATATAAAGGGGATCAGCCCCAGCATTTT. Protein sequence: CASGYKGDQPQHF.

This chain connects TRBV5-4 to TRBJ1-1; TRBD1 is a possible D gene (6 bases). The CDR3 length is 14 residues. Germline CDR1 is SGHNT and CDR2 is YYREEE (reference sequence). V was cut by 3 bases and J by 3 bases, with 12 bases left in between. The CDR3 region has the DNA TGTGCCAGCAGCTCCCGGGACAAAGACACTGAAGCTTTCTTT. This encodes CASSSRDKDTEAFF.

The chain uses TRBV19 and TRBJ1-5; TRBD1 matches 10 bases. Germline loops: CDR1 LNHDA, CDR2 SQIVND (reference sequence). Unmatched junction bases numbered 13, after V lost 5 bases and J lost 9 bases. This CDR3 has 16 residues. CDR3 loop: CASSRGGTGVLGPQHF. For the CDR3, the DNA is TGTGCCAGTAGTCGAGGAGGGACAGGGGTATTAGGGCCCCAGCATTTT.

The chain couples TRBV2 to TRBJ1-1, with a weak D call TRBD1 (6 bases). This CDR3 has 15 amino acids. Trimming took 4 bases from V and 0 from J, leaving 12 bases between them. Germline CDR1 SNHLY, CDR2 FYNNEI. The CDR3 DNA is TGTGCCAGCAGTGTAAAACAGGGTATGAACACTGAAGCTTTCTTT. Protein product: CASSVKQGMNTEAFF.

V usage is TRBV7-2 and J usage is TRBJ2-2, with D tentatively TRBD1 (6 bases). Germline V gives CDR1 SGHTA, CDR2 FQGNSA. The CDR3 consists of 16 residues. V lost 1 base and J 2 bases, leaving 11 bases between the germline ends. CDR3: CASSLVLGTNTGELFF. Here the CDR3 DNA reads TGTGCCAGCAGCTTAGTCCTCGGGACAAACACCGGGGAGCTGTTTTTT.

The chain is built from TRBV7-9 and TRBJ2-2, with TRBD2 matching 9 bases. This CDR3 has 16 amino acids. From germline, CDR1 is SEHNR and CDR2 FQNEAQ (reference sequence). Losses at the gene ends were 4 bases for V and 2 bases for J; bases not matched to a gene: 5. Here the CDR3 reads CASSSRLAVNTGELFF. The CDR3 DNA reads as TGTGCCAGCAGCTCGAGACTAGCGGTTAACACCGGGGAGCTGTTTTTT.

There are a few counts of this clone. This chain uses TRBV2 with TRBJ2-7; 14 bases match TRBD2. Trimming took 8 bases from V and 4 from J; bases not matched to a gene: 4. Germline V gives CDR1 SNHLY, CDR2 FYNNEI. This CDR3 spans 14 amino acids. The DNA for the CDR3 is TGTGCCAGCGGACTAGCGGGAGGTTCTTACGAGCAGTACTTC. Its protein product is CASGLAGGSYEQYF.

The rearrangement joins TRBV30 to TRBJ1-2; D unclear. The CDR3 consists of 14 residues. Germline lookup yields CDR1 GTSNPN and CDR2 SVGIG (reference sequence). V lost 0 bases, J lost 0 bases, and 8 bases lay in between. CDR3 region: CAWSVVLTNYGYTF. The CDR3 region has the DNA TGTGCCTGGAGTGTAGTACTAACTAACTATGGCTACACCTTC.

The gene calls are TRBV10-2 and TRBJ2-7, with a tentative D call TRBD2 (6 bases). CDR3 length: 14 amino acids. CDR1 and CDR2 (germline): WSHSY, SAAADI. V lost 2 bases and J 3 bases, leaving 11 bases between the germline ends. The CDR3 DNA reads TGCGCCAGCAGTGAGGAAGCGGGCGGCTACGAGCAGTACTTC. Residues: CASSEEAGGYEQYF.

The gene calls are TRBV7-9 and TRBJ1-1, with D possibly TRBD1 on 6 matching bases. V was pared by 5 bases and J by 3 bases, with 7 bases between. The CDR3 spans 12 residues. Per the germline V gene, CDR1 is SEHNR and CDR2 is FQNEAQ (reference sequence). As DNA, the CDR3 is TGTGCCAGCAGCCCAGGGGACACTGAAGCTTTCTTT. It yields the protein CASSPGDTEAFF. The full variable domain, rest sourced from reference TRBV7-9 and TRBJ1-1, is DTGVSQNPRHKITKRGQNVTFRCDPISEHNRLYWYRQTLGQGPEFLTYFQNEAQLEKSRLLSDRFSAERPKGSFSTLEIQRTEQGDSAMYLCASSPGDTEAFFGQGTRLTVV.